This TCR beta chain was recovered during a study of beta chain features in type 1 diabetes. The sequenced template was cDNA made from the entire isolated RNA. The method was immunoSEQ multiplex PCR; TCRdb's version includes in-frame clones alone and lacks a portion of them. The sample shows about 360,000 clones, 10% to 15% of them seen only once. Trimming took 6 bases from V and 1 from J, leaving 10 bases between them. Germline CDR1 MDHEN, CDR2 SYDVKM. This CDR3 region has 13 residues. The receptor was derived from a man younger than 35 in good health. The sample consisted of naive CD4+ T cells from blood. The chain has TRBV28 and TRBJ2-7; D uncertain. CDR3 bases: TGTGCCAGCAGATCCCCCTCGTCCTACGAGCAGTACTTC. It specifies CASRSPSSYEQYF.